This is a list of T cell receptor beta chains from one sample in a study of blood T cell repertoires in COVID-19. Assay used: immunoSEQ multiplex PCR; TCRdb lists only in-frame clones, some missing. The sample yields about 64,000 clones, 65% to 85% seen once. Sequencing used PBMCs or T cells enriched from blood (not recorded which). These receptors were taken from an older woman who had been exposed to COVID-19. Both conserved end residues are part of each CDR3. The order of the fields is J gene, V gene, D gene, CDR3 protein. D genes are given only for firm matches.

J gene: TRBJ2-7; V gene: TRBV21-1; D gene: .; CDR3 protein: CASNQGSYEQYF
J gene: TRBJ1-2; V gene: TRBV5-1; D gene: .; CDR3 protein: CASSLHETTYF
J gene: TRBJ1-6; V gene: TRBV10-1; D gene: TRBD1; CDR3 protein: CATGQANSPLHF
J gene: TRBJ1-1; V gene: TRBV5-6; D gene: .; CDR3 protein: CASSFSYTRDTEAFF
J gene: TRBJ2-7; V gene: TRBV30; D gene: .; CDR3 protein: CAWSHDSYEQYF
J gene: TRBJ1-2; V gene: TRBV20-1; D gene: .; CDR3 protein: CSARRDYGYTF
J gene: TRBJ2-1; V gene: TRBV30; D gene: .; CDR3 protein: CAWSNRNNEQFF
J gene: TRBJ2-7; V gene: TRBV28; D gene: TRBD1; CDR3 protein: CASSLYLSPGTGGLGQYF
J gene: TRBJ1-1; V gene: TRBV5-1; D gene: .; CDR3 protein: CASSLTGNTEAFF
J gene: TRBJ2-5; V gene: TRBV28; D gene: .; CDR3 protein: CASSLVPGSGRRKTQYF
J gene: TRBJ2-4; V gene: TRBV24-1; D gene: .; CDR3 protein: CATSDSGAGNIQYF
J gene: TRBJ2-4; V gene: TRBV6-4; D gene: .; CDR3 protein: CASSGHTAKNIQYF
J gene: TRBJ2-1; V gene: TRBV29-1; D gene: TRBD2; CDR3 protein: CSVEKREGYNEQFF
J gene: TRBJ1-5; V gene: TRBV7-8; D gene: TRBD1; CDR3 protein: CASSLSGQGSQPQHF
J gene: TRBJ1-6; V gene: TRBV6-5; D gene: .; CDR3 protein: CASSYQRYNSPLHF
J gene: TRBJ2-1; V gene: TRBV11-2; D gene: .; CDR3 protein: CASSHRGNVNEQFF